A single sample is the source of the 21 T cell receptor beta chains below, sequenced in a study of CD8 T cells in Susac syndrome. Reverse transcription of 0.5 to 1 ug RNA was performed with random hexamers. TCRdb reprocessed the immunoSEQ multiplex PCR reads via MiXCR and lists one record per CDR3 protein. There are about 71,000 distinct CDR3 sequences in the sample; nearly 96% occur only once, and around 0.11% lies in the top ten. Sequencing was done on a sample of CD4+ T cells from PBMCs. These receptors all stem from a human donor with multiple sclerosis.

This chain connects TRBV5-1 to TRBJ2-1; TRBD1 or TRBD2 may be the D gene (5 bases each). There are 15 residues in the CDR3. The V gene lost 6 bases and the J gene lost 5 bases, with 18 bases spanning the gap. The germline CDR1 and CDR2 sequences are SGHRS and YFSETQ. CDR3 in amino acids: CASTTGTSADNEQFF. In nucleotides, the CDR3 is TGCGCCAGCACCACCGGGACGTCAGCCGACAATGAGCAGTTCTTC.

The chain couples TRBV6-6 to TRBJ1-1, with D possibly being TRBD1 (5 bases). CDR3 size: 13 residues. Trimming shortened V by 5 bases and J by 4 bases, and 11 bases separated the two germline ends. Per germline, CDR1 MNHNY and CDR2 SVGAGI (reference sequence). CDR3 nucleotides: TGTGCCAGCAGTACCCCAGGGACCACTGAAGCTTTCTTT. The encoded protein is CASSTPGTTEAFF.

V usage is TRBV20-1 and J usage is TRBJ2-7; D not certain. Trimming shortened V by 6 bases and J by 6 bases, and 12 bases separated the two germline ends. CDR1 DFQATT and CDR2 SNEGSKA come from the germline V gene (reference sequence). The CDR3 totals 11 residues. The CDR3 sequence: CSAPLGIEQYF. In DNA form, the CDR3 reads TGCAGTGCCCCCCTAGGCATCGAGCAGTACTTC.

The chain couples TRBV12-3 or TRBV12-4 to TRBJ2-7; TRBD1 might be the D (6 bases). The CDR3 runs to 13 residues. Trimming pared 6 bases from V and 3 bases from J, leaving 12 bases between. The CDR3 sequence: CASRLGQNYEQYF. The DNA of the CDR3 is TGTGCCAGCAGGCTAGGACAGAACTACGAGCAGTACTTC.

The rearrangement links TRBV6-2 or TRBV6-3 to TRBJ2-5; 12 bases match TRBD1. The CDR3 length is 16 residues. Germline V gene data show CDR1 as MNHEY and CDR2 as SVGEGT. Losses at the gene ends were 8 bases for V and 5 bases for J; bases not matched to a gene: 12. Written as DNA, the CDR3 is TGTGCCAGCGGGGACAGGGGGCGATTGGTCGGGGAGACCCAGTACTTC. Protein product: CASGDRGRLVGETQYF.

About this clonotype itself: An end of the junction differs from the germline gene, which may be a read error. The genes are TRBV4-3 and TRBJ2-7; maybe TRBD1 (5 bases). CDR3 length: 13 residues. Germline values: CDR1 LGHNA, CDR2 YSLEER. The CDR3 here is CASSKDTSDEQYF. In nucleotides, the CDR3 is TGCGCCAGCAGCAAGGACACCTCCGACGAGCAGTACTTC.

This chain uses TRBV5-1 with TRBJ2-5, with D perhaps matching TRBD1 (6 bases). The CDR3 covers 14 residues. Germline-derived CDR1 and CDR2 are SGHRS and YFSETQ. Trimming removed 5 bases from V and 3 bases from J, with 14 bases in between. CDR3 residues: CASRPTGTKETQYF. The CDR3, as DNA: TGCGCCAGCAGACCGACCGGGACAAAAGAGACCCAGTACTTC.

This rearrangement joins TRBV12-3 or TRBV12-4 to TRBJ2-7; 11 bases line up with TRBD2. V lost 4 bases and J lost 6; bases outside the gene matches: 5. The CDR3 loop spans 14 amino acids. CDR3: CASSSTSGGVEQYF. CDR3 DNA: TGTGCCAGCAGTTCTACTAGCGGGGGTGTCGAGCAGTACTTC.

This chain links TRBV27 with TRBJ2-1; 7 bases fit TRBD1. With 5 bases clipped from V and 9 bases from J, the junction kept 16 bases outside the gene matches. CDR3 length: 16 amino acids. Germline lookup yields CDR1 MNHEY and CDR2 SMNVEV (reference sequence). CDR3 sequence (DNA): TGTGCCAGCAGTCTCACTCGACAGGGCAAGGACGGTGAGCAGTTCTTC. Protein product: CASSLTRQGKDGEQFF.

The chain has TRBV27 and TRBJ1-3; a possible D gene is TRBD1 (5 bases). The CDR3 sequence is 15 residues long. The V gene lost 1 base and the J gene lost 0 bases, with 7 bases spanning the gap. Per the germline V gene, CDR1 is MNHEY and CDR2 is SMNVEV (reference sequence). CDR3 amino acids: CASSLLGASGNTIYF. CDR3 nucleotides: TGTGCCAGCAGTTTATTAGGGGCCTCTGGAAACACCATATATTTT.

The chain recombines TRBV30 with TRBJ2-6; the D is unclear. The CDR3 has 14 amino acids. CDR1 and CDR2 (germline): GTSNPN, SVGIG (reference sequence). V gave up 5 bases and J gave up 2 bases, with 10 bases separating them. The CDR3 protein is CAWRGAPGANVLTF. The CDR3 DNA reads TGTGCCTGGCGAGGTGCCCCTGGGGCCAACGTCCTGACTTTC.

V and J are TRBV24-1 and TRBJ2-1; TRBD1 matches 8 bases. The germline V gene encodes CDR1 KGHDR and CDR2 SFDVKD. V dropped 4 bases and J dropped 2; count of bases not matched to a gene: 6. The CDR3 is 16 residues long. The CDR3, as DNA: TGTGCCACCAGTGACCCGACAGGGGTCGCCTACAATGAGCAGTTCTTC. Protein: CATSDPTGVAYNEQFF.

The genes are TRBV4-1 and TRBJ2-6; D unclear. The V gene lost 5 bases and the J gene lost 1 base, with 12 bases spanning the gap. Per the germline V gene, CDR1 is MGHRA and CDR2 is YSYEKL. This CDR3 comprises 16 residues. CDR3 amino acids: CASSAGSGSGANVLTF. The CDR3 coding sequence is TGCGCCAGCAGCGCCGGGTCCGGGTCTGGGGCCAACGTCCTGACTTTC.

The chain uses TRBV20-1 and TRBJ2-7; 10 bases align to TRBD2. V gave up 1 base and J gave up 6 bases; unmatched junction bases: 15. The CDR3 is 17 amino acids. Germline V lookup: CDR1 DFQATT, CDR2 SNEGSKA (reference sequence). CDR3 region: CSARVTSGPRGVGEQYF. As DNA, the CDR3 is TGCAGTGCTAGAGTGACTAGCGGGCCCCGAGGGGTAGGCGAGCAGTACTTC.

The V and J genes are TRBV20-1 and TRBJ1-5, with TRBD1 as a possible D gene (6 bases). The CDR3 covers 14 residues. Germline values: CDR1 DFQATT, CDR2 SNEGSKA (reference sequence). The V end lost 5 bases, the J end lost 3 bases, and 14 bases lay between the germline ends. CDR3 in amino acids: CSAWGQIVNQPQHF. The CDR3 DNA reads TGCAGTGCTTGGGGGCAGATAGTCAATCAGCCCCAGCATTTT.

The V gene is TRBV12-3 or TRBV12-4, the J gene TRBJ2-5; 7 positions match TRBD1. The CDR3 consists of 13 residues. J lost 3 bases, V lost 6 bases, and 4 bases had no gene match. The CDR3 DNA is TGTGCCAGCAGCCCGGGACAGAAAGAGACCCAGTACTTC. Its protein product is CASSPGQKETQYF.

The CDR3 loop reads CASSRQGRNEQFF. The DNA of the CDR3 is TGTGCCAGCAGCCGACAGGGTAGGAATGAGCAGTTCTTC. The V call is TRBV5-6, the J call TRBJ2-1, with TRBD1 identical over 7 bases. V shed 4 bases and J 7 bases; nucleotides not matched to a gene: 5. CDR3 length equals 13 residues. CDR1 and CDR2 (germline): SGHDT, YYEEEE.

The CDR3 sequence: CASSDPSSGANVLTF. CDR3 DNA: TGTGCCAGCAGTGATCCATCAAGTGGGGCCAACGTCCTGACTTTC. The chain links TRBV25-1 to TRBJ2-6; D is unresolved. V gave up 3 bases and J gave up 3 bases, with 9 bases separating them. The V gene's germline CDR1 is MGHDK and CDR2 SYGVNS. The CDR3 is 15 residues long.

This chain links TRBV29-1 with TRBJ2-1; 10 bases agree with TRBD2. The CDR3 sequence is 13 residues long. Trimming removed 6 bases from V and 3 bases from J; junction bases left unmatched: 2. Germline V gene data show CDR1 as SQVTM and CDR2 as ANQGSEA. Here the CDR3 reads CSVASGGYNEQFF. The CDR3 nucleotides read TGCAGCGTGGCTAGCGGGGGCTACAATGAGCAGTTCTTC.

The chain couples TRBV7-9 to TRBJ1-1, with D maybe TRBD1 (6 bases). CDR3 length: 14 amino acids. The V and J ends lost 3 bases and 0 bases respectively, with 8 bases between them. The germline gives CDR1 SEHNR, CDR2 FQNEAQ (reference sequence). CDR3 sequence: CASSFGQMNTEAFF. The CDR3 nucleotides read TGTGCCAGCAGCTTCGGACAGATGAACACTGAAGCTTTCTTT.

The V and J genes are TRBV7-2 and TRBJ1-2; D unresolved. The V end lost 0 bases, the J end lost 2 bases, and 7 bases lay between the germline ends. Germline lookup yields CDR1 SGHTA and CDR2 FQGNSA. The CDR3 length is 14 residues. CDR3 nucleotide sequence: TGTGCCAGCAGCTTAGCGGTCTCCAACTATGGCTACACCTTC. Translating gives CASSLAVSNYGYTF.